The clone carrying this T cell receptor beta chain appeared a single time. The table came from immunoSEQ multiplex PCR; TCRdb's copy has only in-frame clones and leaves some out. The table shows 250,000 or so clones, with around nine tenths occurring only once. The data derive from a study of blood T cell repertoires in COVID-19. The wider study: Specimens from acute and convalescent COVID-19 originated in the United States, Italy and Spain.

Germline CDR1 reads MNHNY; CDR2 reads SVGAGI (reference sequence). V was pared by 4 bases and J by 7 bases, with 19 bases between. The CDR3 length is 16 residues. The origin of this receptor is a young man with active or convalescent COVID-19. Sequencing used peripheral blood. The chain is built from TRBV6-6 and TRBJ1-4, with D perhaps matching TRBD1 (5 bases). The CDR3, as DNA: TGTGCCAGCAGTTGGGGGGGTCAGGGCGAGAGTGAAAAACTGTTTTTT. Translation gives CASSWGGQGESEKLFF.